This T cell receptor beta chain was obtained from a study of vaccination effects on CD4 cells after COVID-19. Study context: Every participant took two doses of the BNT162b2 or mRNA-1273 vaccine. From two convalescent patients, samples were taken 16 days and one week before vaccination.

Sequencing in the ViraFEST assay came after antigen-specific CD4+ T cells had been expanded with viral peptide pools, which were used to stimulate PBMC. Having been cultured for around ten days, the cells underwent CD4+ T cell isolation. It was between March and December 2020 that the person had a SARS-CoV-2 infection confirmed by PCR. Remarks on this clone: Its antigen remains unknown.

Study-wide findings and caveats: Mainly new clones induced by vaccination were found among post-vaccine spike-reactive clones in convalescents.

This table comes from immunoSEQ multiplex PCR, and its TCRdb copy is limited to in-frame clones, with some not included. The table has about 20,000 clones, around four fifths seen once; the top ten hold around 16%. CDR1 is SGHRS and CDR2 is YFSETQ in the germline V gene. Unmatched junction bases numbered 7, after V lost 2 bases and J lost 3 bases. This CDR3 is 15 amino acids long. Source: CD4+ T cells from PBMCs cultured with SARS-CoV-2 spike peptides, taken before COVID-19 vaccination. The rearrangement joins TRBV5-1 to TRBJ2-5; 7 bases match TRBD2. This TCR came from a human donor who had a prior SARS-CoV-2 infection. The DNA for the CDR3 is TGCGCCAGCAGCTTATGGGGGACTACAGAAGAGACCCAGTACTTC. This translates into CASSLWGTTEETQYF.